This T cell receptor beta chain is drawn from a study of shared clonotypes between healthy human individuals. Study context: Every donor yielded three CD4 naive, three CD4 memory, two CD8 naive and one CD8 memory plate. Overall study results and limits: In general, naive subsets displayed greater estimated richness than memory subsets did. Few donors limited the genetic and exposure-history diversity represented.

This clone was detected many times. Its antigen is undetermined. Germline CDR1 and CDR2: LGHNA and YSLEER. Trimming stripped 4 bases from V and 5 bases from J, with 14 bases between. The CDR3 sequence is 14 residues long. Genomic DNA of every subset was divided equally among multiple immunoSEQ plates. Using immunoSEQ multiplex PCR, the repertoire was profiled, and TCRdb retains in-frame clones only, with some absent. This table has 600,000 to 750,000 clones, 90% appearing once. The sequencing input was memory CD8+ T cells from PBMCs. The subset is: CD45RO+ cells pooled with CCR7-negative TemRA cells. The genes are TRBV4-3 and TRBJ2-5; possibly TRBD1 or TRBD2 for D (5 bases each). The source is a young man in good health. Some clones in this sample may be carry-over from other donors' samples. CDR3 amino acids: CASSRDLGEETQYF. The CDR3 nucleotides read TGCGCCAGCAGCCGGGACCTGGGGGAGGAGACCCAGTACTTC.